This TCR beta chain was observed in a study of sequential checkpoint blockade in melanoma. This clone was detected a few times. The V end was cut by 1 base, the J end by 3 bases, with 15 bases between. This CDR3 region has 16 residues. Looked up from germline, CDR1 is SNHLY and CDR2 is FYNNEI. Repertoires were generated with immunoSEQ multiplex PCR, while TCRdb's copy carries only in-frame clones and drops some. The profile shows approximately 20,000 clones, around 73% of them singletons. The treatment here: randomized to nivolumab then ipilimumab (arm A) or the reverse (arm B). Sorted cells were live CD3+CD8+, lacking CD19 and CD56, from PBMCs.

This specimen consisted of CD8+ T cells sorted from blood (inferred from file names), obtained from a patient given nivolumab and ipilimumab in sequence. This chain links TRBV2 with TRBJ1-1, with no clear D. The source of this sequence is a human donor with melanoma. Here the CDR3 DNA reads TGTGCCAGCAGTGAAGGGTATGCCGGGATCGACACTGAAGCTTTCTTT. Translation: CASSEGYAGIDTEAFF.